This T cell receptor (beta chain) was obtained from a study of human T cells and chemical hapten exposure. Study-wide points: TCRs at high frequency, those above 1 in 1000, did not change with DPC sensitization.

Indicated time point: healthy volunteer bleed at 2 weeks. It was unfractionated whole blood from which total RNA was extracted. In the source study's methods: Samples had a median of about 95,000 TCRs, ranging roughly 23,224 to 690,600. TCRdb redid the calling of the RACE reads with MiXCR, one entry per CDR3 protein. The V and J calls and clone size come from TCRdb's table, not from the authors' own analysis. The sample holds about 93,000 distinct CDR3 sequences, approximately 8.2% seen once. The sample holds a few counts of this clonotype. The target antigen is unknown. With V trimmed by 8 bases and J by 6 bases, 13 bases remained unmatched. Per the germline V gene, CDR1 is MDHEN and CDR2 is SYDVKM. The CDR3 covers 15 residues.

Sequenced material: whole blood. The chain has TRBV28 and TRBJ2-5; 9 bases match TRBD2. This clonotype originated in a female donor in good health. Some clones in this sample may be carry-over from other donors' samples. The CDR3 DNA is TGTGCCAGCGGGGGAGGCGCGGGAGGGAAAAAGACCCAGTACTTC. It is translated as CASGGGAGGKKTQYF.